A single sample gave rise to the 11 T cell receptor beta chains below, sequenced in a study of blood T cell repertoires in COVID-19. Generated by immunoSEQ multiplex PCR, the TCRdb table keeps only in-frame clones and is missing some. The table lists some 77,000 clones, about four fifths of them singletons, with 28% in the top ten. Sequencing was carried out using peripheral blood. The receptors stem from a man between 65 and 79 years old with acute or convalescent COVID-19.

The chain employs TRBV29-1 and TRBJ1-1; D unclear. This CDR3 has 12 amino acids. Trimming took 5 bases from V and 4 from J, leaving 11 bases between them. Germline-derived CDR1 and CDR2 are SQVTM and ANQGSEA. CDR3 in amino acids: CSVSSTGTEAFF. In nucleotides, the CDR3 is TGCAGCGTTAGCTCGACGGGCACTGAAGCTTTCTTT.

The V and J genes are TRBV27 and TRBJ2-3; a possible D gene is TRBD2 (6 bases). Trimming removed 4 bases from V and 0 bases from J, with 14 bases in between. Germline CDR1 reads MNHEY; CDR2 reads SMNVEV (reference sequence). The CDR3 has 16 residues. DNA of the CDR3: TGTGCCAGCAGTTCTCTAGCGAGAGCTAGCACAGATACGCAGTATTTT. This translates into CASSSLARASTDTQYF.

This clone has just a few counts. This rearrangement joins TRBV6-1 to TRBJ1-5; D remains unclear. The length of the CDR3 is 14 residues. The germline V gene has CDR1 MNHNS and CDR2 SASEGT. Trimming took off 0 bases at V and 4 bases at J, with 7 bases between the two ends. CDR3 amino acids: CASSEARWNQPQHF. CDR3 bases: TGTGCCAGCAGTGAAGCTCGGTGGAATCAGCCCCAGCATTTT.

This chain joins TRBV19 and TRBJ2-1; 14 bases match TRBD2. There are 17 residues in the CDR3. The ends lost 2 bases at V and 7 bases at J; junction bases unmatched: 7. Germline V gives CDR1 LNHDA, CDR2 SQIVND (reference sequence). The CDR3 DNA sequence: TGTGCCAGTAGTATAAGGCGACTAGCGGGAGGGCGAAATGAGCAGTTCTTC. Translation: CASSIRRLAGGRNEQFF.

V gene TRBV6-5 combines with J gene TRBJ1-2; 7 bases map to TRBD1. The CDR3 length is 14 residues. Germline CDR1 reads MNHEY; CDR2 reads SVGAGI. V lost 6 bases to trimming and J lost 4 bases; unmatched junction nucleotides: 8. The CDR3 spells CASSLQGSSYGYTF. Written as DNA, the CDR3 is TGTGCCAGCAGCCTACAGGGGTCTTCCTATGGCTACACCTTC.

This sequence joins TRBV19 and TRBJ2-6; 7 nucleotides agree with TRBD2. This CDR3 comprises 16 residues. The germline V gene encodes CDR1 LNHDA and CDR2 SQIVND (reference sequence). V lost 7 bases to trimming and J lost 5 bases; unmatched junction nucleotides: 11. The CDR3 DNA reads as TGTGCCAGTACAGCGGAGCGGGGAATGTGGGCCAACGTCCTGACTTTC. This encodes CASTAERGMWANVLTF.

This sequence joins TRBV19 and TRBJ1-2; 12 bases map to TRBD1. CDR1 is LNHDA and CDR2 is SQIVND in the germline V gene (reference sequence). V lost 7 bases, J lost 7 bases, and 28 bases stayed unmatched. The CDR3 is made up of 21 amino acids. CDR3 in amino acids: CASIGLRYPGQGASNGLGYTF. DNA of the CDR3: TGTGCCAGTATTGGTCTGAGGTATCCGGGACAGGGGGCTTCAAATGGTCTTGGCTACACCTTC.

DNA for the CDR3: TGCAGCGTGGAATCCCACGGGACAGGGAGCTACGAGCAGTACTTC. This encodes CSVESHGTGSYEQYF. V and J are TRBV29-1 and TRBJ2-7, with 9 positions matching TRBD1. CDR3 length equals 15 residues. Trimming at V came to 6 bases and at J to 3 bases, leaving 12 bases not matched to a gene. Germline assignment: CDR1 SQVTM and CDR2 ANQGSEA.

The chain joins TRBV6-6 to TRBJ2-1; 8 nucleotides match TRBD2. The CDR3 consists of 16 residues. J lost 0 bases, V lost 5 bases, and 6 bases had no gene match. Germline values: CDR1 MNHNY, CDR2 SVGAGI (reference sequence). The CDR3 sequence: CASSASGSLSYNEQFF. The DNA for the CDR3 is TGTGCCAGCAGTGCGAGCGGGAGCCTCTCCTACAATGAGCAGTTCTTC.

This chain joins TRBV28 and TRBJ2-1; 9 bases agree with TRBD2. The CDR3 is 16 residues long. Germline CDR1 MDHEN, CDR2 SYDVKM. The V and J ends lost 3 bases and 2 bases, in that order; junction bases with no gene match: 5. CDR3 protein: CASSFLRGGAYNEQFF. CDR3 in DNA: TGTGCCAGCAGTTTTTTGCGCGGGGGGGCCTACAATGAGCAGTTCTTC.

J is TRBJ1-5 and V is TRBV10-2; D is possibly TRBD1 (5 bases). The V end lost 10 bases, the J end lost 2 bases, and 12 bases lay between the germline ends. This CDR3 is 13 amino acids long. The V gene's germline CDR1 is WSHSY and CDR2 SAAADI. The CDR3 sequence: CATAAGGNQPQHF. Written as DNA, the CDR3 is TGCGCCACTGCGGCGGGGGGCAATCAGCCCCAGCATTTT.